These T cell receptor beta chains were read from a single sample in a study of blood T cells in healthy people across ages. Each CDR3 protein is one row after TCRdb ran MiXCR on the 5' RACE reads. The sample shows 1.5 million to 2 million distinct CDR3 sequences, 28% of them seen only once. Sequencing was carried out using blood. Receptors were obtained from a woman in her thirties in good health. Both conserved end residues are part of each CDR3. A D gene is named only where the DNA matches it firmly. A clone size is listed for some rows: how often the clone was seen (once, few, many), or a class if it is expanded.

v_call	d_call	j_call	clone_size	cdr3_nt	cdr3_aa
TRBV7-6	NA	TRBJ2-5	few	TGTGCCAGCAGCTTACAATCTACTTTCGATGAGCAGTACTTC	CASSLQSTFDEQYF
TRBV4-3	NA	TRBJ1-2	NA	TGCGCCAGCAGCCAAGTGAGGGGTTTAGTCTATGGCTACACCTTC	CASSQVRGLVYGYTF
TRBV5-1	NA	TRBJ2-2	few	TGCGCCAGCAGATCGAGGCAGGGCTACACCGGGGAGCTGTTTTTT	CASRSRQGYTGELFF
TRBV2	NA	TRBJ1-1	NA	TGTGCCAGCAGTGTAATGAGGGGAAGGGGCACTGAAGCTTTCTTT	CASSVMRGRGTEAFF
TRBV4-1	NA	TRBJ2-3	NA	TGCGCCAGCAGCCCCCAGGAAGGACCGGGCACAGATACGCAGTATTTT	CASSPQEGPGTDTQYF
TRBV7-7	NA	TRBJ2-3	few	TGTGCCAGCAGCTCAGGACTCCCAGGGGGCACAGATACGCAGTATTTT	CASSSGLPGGTDTQYF
TRBV7-2	TRBD2	TRBJ2-7	NA	TGTGCCAGCAGCTCTCACAGGGGACTAGCGTCCGAGCAGTACTTC	CASSSHRGLASEQYF
TRBV28	NA	TRBJ2-1	NA	TGTGCCAGCAGTTCTCCATTAGGTAGACAGGCAGGCTCCTACAATGAGCAGTTCTTC	CASSSPLGRQAGSYNEQFF
TRBV5-1	TRBD2	TRBJ2-3	few	TGCGCCAGCAGCCTACCGGGACTAGCGGGAGCCGATACGCAGTATTTT	CASSLPGLAGADTQYF
TRBV10-3	NA	TRBJ2-7	NA	TGTGCCATCAGTGAGTCGTTGGGGGCTACCAACTACAATGAGCAGTACTTC	CAISESLGATNYNEQYF
TRBV2	NA	TRBJ1-4	few	TGTGCCAGCAAACCCGGGACAACAGGTGGAGCAACTAATGAAAAACTGTTTTTT	CASKPGTTGGATNEKLFF
TRBV6-6	NA	TRBJ2-1	NA	TGTGCCAGCAAAATGGAAGCGGCCTACAATGAGCAGTTCTTC	CASKMEAAYNEQFF
TRBV29-1	NA	TRBJ1-2	few	TGCAGCGTCCTAAAGGGGGACCCTAACTATGGCTACACCTTC	CSVLKGDPNYGYTF
TRBV18	NA	TRBJ2-1	few	TGTGCCAGCTCATTTTCAACGGCCTACAATGAGCAGTTCTTC	CASSFSTAYNEQFF
TRBV21-1	NA	TRBJ1-5	few	TGTGCCAGCAGCAAAAGACAGAGCAATCAGCCCCAGCATTTT	CASSKRQSNQPQHF
TRBV29-1	NA	TRBJ1-2	many	TGCAGCGCCGGCACGACCGGTGGCTACACCTTC	CSAGTTGGYTF
TRBV3-1	NA	TRBJ1-4	NA	TGTGCCAGCAGCCAAGTCGACGGAAATGAAAAACTGTTTTTT	CASSQVDGNEKLFF
TRBV2	NA	TRBJ1-1	NA	TGTGCCAGCAGTGAGTTTAGGAGGAACACTGAAGCTTTCTTT	CASSEFRRNTEAFF
TRBV7-9	NA	TRBJ2-3	NA	TGTGCCAGCAGCTTCGGCGGGCCACAGTATTTT	CASSFGGPQYF
TRBV5-5	NA	TRBJ2-4	NA	TGTGCCGGCAGCCCGTCCCGGGACCTAAAAAACATTCAGTACTTC	CAGSPSRDLKNIQYF
TRBV9	TRBD2	TRBJ2-7	NA	TGTGCCAGCAGCCCCCCGGGGGGGCCTTTCGAGCAGTACTTC	CASSPPGGPFEQYF
TRBV10-3	NA	TRBJ2-7	few	TGTGCCATCAGGGATAAGGGGGGGAACTACGAGCAGTACTTC	CAIRDKGGNYEQYF
TRBV12-3/TRBV12-4	NA	TRBJ2-3	few	TGTGCCAGCAGGGATCAGGGGTCAGGCGCAGATACGCAGTATTTT	CASRDQGSGADTQYF
TRBV4-3	TRBD1	TRBJ1-2	few	TGCGCCAGCAGCCAAGGGGCTCCGGGACAGGGGAACTATGGCTACACCTTC	CASSQGAPGQGNYGYTF
TRBV3-1	NA	TRBJ2-1	NA	TGTGCCAGCAGCCTAGGGACAACTACAAATGAGCAGTTCTTC	CASSLGTTTNEQFF
TRBV10-3	NA	TRBJ1-1	NA	TGTGCCATCAGTGATAATACAGTCGAATTGAACACTGAAGCTTTCTTT	CAISDNTVELNTEAFF
TRBV7-2	TRBD2	TRBJ2-7	many	TGTGCCAGCAGCTTAGGCAGAGCGGGGGGTCTCTCCTACGAGCAGTACTTC	CASSLGRAGGLSYEQYF
TRBV5-1	TRBD1	TRBJ1-2	NA	TGCGCCAGCAGCCCGGAGGGGGCCGGTGGCTACACCTTC	CASSPEGAGGYTF
TRBV7-9	NA	TRBJ2-7	few	TGTGCCAGCAGTGTGGTAGGGCCCTACGAGCAGTACTTC	CASSVVGPYEQYF